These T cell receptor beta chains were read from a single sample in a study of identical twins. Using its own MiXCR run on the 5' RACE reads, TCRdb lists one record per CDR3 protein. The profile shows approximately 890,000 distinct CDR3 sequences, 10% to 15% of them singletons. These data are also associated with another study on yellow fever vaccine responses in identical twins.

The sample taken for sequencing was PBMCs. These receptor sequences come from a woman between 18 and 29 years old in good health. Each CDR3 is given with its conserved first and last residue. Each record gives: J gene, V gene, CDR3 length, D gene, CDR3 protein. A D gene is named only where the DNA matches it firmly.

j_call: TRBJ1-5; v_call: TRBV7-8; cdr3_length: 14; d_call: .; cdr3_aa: CASGNQGDNQPQHF
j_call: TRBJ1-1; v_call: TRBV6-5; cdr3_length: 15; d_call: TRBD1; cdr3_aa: CASSYVEGAGTEAFF
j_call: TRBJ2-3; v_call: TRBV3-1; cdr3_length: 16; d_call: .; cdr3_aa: CASSQSRLGEADTQYF
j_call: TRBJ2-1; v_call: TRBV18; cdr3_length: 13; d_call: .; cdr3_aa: CASSPLQGYEQFF
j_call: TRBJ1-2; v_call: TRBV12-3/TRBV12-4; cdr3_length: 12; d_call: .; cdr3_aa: CASRISGVGYTF
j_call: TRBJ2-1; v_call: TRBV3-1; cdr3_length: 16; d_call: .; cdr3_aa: CASSHISRDSYNEQFF
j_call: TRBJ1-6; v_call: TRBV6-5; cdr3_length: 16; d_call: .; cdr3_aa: CASSYRGRAGDSPLHF
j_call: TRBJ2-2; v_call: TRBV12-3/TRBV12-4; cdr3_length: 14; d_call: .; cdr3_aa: CARSLVANTGELFF
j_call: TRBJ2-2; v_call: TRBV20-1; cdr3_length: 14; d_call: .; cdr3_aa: CSASDALFTGELFF
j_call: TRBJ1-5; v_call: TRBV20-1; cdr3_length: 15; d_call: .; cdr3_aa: CSAKPRGAGNQPQHF